One and the same sample provided the 9 T cell receptor beta chains below, sequenced in a study of T cells expressing NK-cell markers. TCRdb reprocessed the 5' RACE reads; each CDR3 protein has one entry and no DNA is given. The sample totals 300,000 to 500,000 distinct CDR3 sequences. Sample: blood T cells: a sorted CD56 or NKG2C T cell subset, CD4+ or CD8+ T cells, or bulk PBMC T cells (not recorded which). These receptor sequences come from a woman between 45 and 65 years old in good health.

The J gene is TRBJ2-1, the V gene TRBV20-1; the TRBD2 assignment by TCRdb is unverifiable without DNA. The CDR3 totals 14 residues. Looked up from germline, CDR1 is DFQATT and CDR2 is SNEGSKA (reference sequence). CDR3 region: CSAISAGLVSEQFF.

The chain carries TRBV7-9 and TRBJ1-2; the D gene TCRdb calls, TRBD1, cannot be checked with no DNA. Looked up from germline, CDR1 is SEHNR and CDR2 is FQNEAQ (reference sequence). The CDR3 sequence is 15 residues long. The CDR3 loop reads CASRKLGTDNYGYTF.

The rearrangement uses TRBV10-3 and TRBJ2-2; TCRdb indicates TRBD1, and absent DNA this call remains unverified. This CDR3 is built from 14 residues. CDR1 is ENHRY and CDR2 is SYGVKD in the germline V gene. CDR3 amino acids: CAARDGGSTGELFF.

The genes are TRBV7-9 and TRBJ1-1; TCRdb selects TRBD1, and the lack of DNA leaves this call unchecked. This CDR3 spans 12 amino acids. CDR1 SEHNR and CDR2 FQNEAQ come from the germline V gene (reference sequence). The CDR3 sequence is CASSREAAGAFF.

This chain links TRBV25-1 with TRBJ1-2; TCRdb lists TRBD1, though no DNA is available to test this call. This CDR3 has 12 residues. Germline loops: CDR1 MGHDK, CDR2 SYGVNS. The CDR3 loop is CASSRGDYGYTF.

J is TRBJ1-6 and V is TRBV10-3; TCRdb's assignment of TRBD1 cannot be checked, as there is no DNA. Germline lookup yields CDR1 ENHRY and CDR2 SYGVKD. The CDR3 is 14 residues long. The CDR3 here is CAIRTQGDNSPLHF.

The chain links TRBV25-1 to TRBJ2-5. This CDR3 is built from 13 residues. Germline loops: CDR1 MGHDK, CDR2 SYGVNS. CDR3: CASSERVSETQYF.

The J gene is TRBJ2-5, the V gene TRBV24-1; TCRdb's D call, TRBD1, is unchecked because there is no DNA. This CDR3 region has 16 residues. Looked up from germline, CDR1 is KGHDR and CDR2 is SFDVKD. CDR3 residues: CATSEGSTGVAETQYF.

V gene TRBV5-1 combines with J gene TRBJ2-1; checking the TCRdb D call of TRBD2 is not possible without DNA. This CDR3 has 19 residues. Germline CDR1 and CDR2: SGHRS and YFSETQ. This chain's CDR3 is CASSLDGASGMSSYNEQFF.